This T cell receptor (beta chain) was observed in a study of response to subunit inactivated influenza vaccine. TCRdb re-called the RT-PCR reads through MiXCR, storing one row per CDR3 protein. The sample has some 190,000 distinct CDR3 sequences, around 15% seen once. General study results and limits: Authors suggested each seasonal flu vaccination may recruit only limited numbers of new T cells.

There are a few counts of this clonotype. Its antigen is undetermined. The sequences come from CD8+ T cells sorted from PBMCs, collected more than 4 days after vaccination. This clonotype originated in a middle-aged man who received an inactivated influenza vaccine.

CDR3 protein: CAWSVGQGFSTEAFF. The CDR3 DNA reads as TGTGCCTGGAGTGTTGGGCAGGGGTTCAGCACTGAAGCTTTCTTT. The chain carries TRBV30 and TRBJ1-1; D may be TRBD1 (6 bases). Trimming stripped 0 bases from V and 4 bases from J, with 15 bases between. CDR3 length: 15 residues. Germline values: CDR1 GTSNPN, CDR2 SVGIG (reference sequence).